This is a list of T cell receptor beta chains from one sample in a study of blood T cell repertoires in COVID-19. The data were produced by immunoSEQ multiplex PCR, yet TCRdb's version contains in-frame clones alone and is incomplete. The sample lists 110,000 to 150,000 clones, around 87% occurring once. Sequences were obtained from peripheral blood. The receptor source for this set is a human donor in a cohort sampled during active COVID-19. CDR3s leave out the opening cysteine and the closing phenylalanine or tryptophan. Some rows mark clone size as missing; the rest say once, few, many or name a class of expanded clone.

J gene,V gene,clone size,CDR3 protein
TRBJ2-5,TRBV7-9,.,ASSLGVATQY
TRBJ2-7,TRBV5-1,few,ASTPVGGETYEQY
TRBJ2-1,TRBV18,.,ASSRDSSYNEQF
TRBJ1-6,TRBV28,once,ASSLSGGYNSPLH
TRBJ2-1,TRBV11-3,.,ASSLGQQGYNEQF
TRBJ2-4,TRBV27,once,ASRYPLWY
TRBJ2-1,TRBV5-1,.,ASSLVAGAVDEQF
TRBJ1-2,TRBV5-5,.,ASSLTPGQGVNYGYT
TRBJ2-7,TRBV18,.,ASSRLAGADPYEQY
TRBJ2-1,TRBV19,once,ASSLQGAYNEQF
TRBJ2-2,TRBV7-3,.,ASSPGGSTGELF
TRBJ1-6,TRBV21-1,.,ASTATGIYNSPLH
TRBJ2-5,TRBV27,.,ASSLLGQDGETQY
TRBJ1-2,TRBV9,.,ASSAGGLIYGYT
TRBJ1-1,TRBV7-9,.,ASSLMVSMNTEAF
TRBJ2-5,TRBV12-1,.,ASSFEQGGGETQY
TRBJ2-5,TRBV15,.,ATSRENLGAETQY
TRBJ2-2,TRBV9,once,ASSSSGGALNTGELF
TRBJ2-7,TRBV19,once,ASSIGTTSGRYEQY
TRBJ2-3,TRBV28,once,ASVAGGPMSEKDTQY
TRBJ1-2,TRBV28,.,ASSFGRGDGYT
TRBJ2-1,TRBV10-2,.,ASTGLAYNEQF
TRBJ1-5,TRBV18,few,ASSPQLGPGGNQPQH
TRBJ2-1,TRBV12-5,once,ASGLVLGSKSYNEQF
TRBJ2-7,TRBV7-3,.,ASSLYAGAPYEQY
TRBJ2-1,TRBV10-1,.,APVEAGFSYNEQF
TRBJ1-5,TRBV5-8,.,ASSLGTAGDQPQH
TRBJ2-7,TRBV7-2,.,ASKWDSPAYEQY
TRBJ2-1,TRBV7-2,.,ASSLSGGAYNEQF
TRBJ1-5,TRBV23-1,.,ASSPGDRAGQPQH
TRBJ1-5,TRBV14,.,ASSPRPGSPNQPQH
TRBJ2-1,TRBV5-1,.,ASSRQYNEQF
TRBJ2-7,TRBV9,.,ASSSSGTGYHEQY
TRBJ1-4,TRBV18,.,ASSEDATNEKLF
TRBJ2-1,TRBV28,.,ASSLGQGYSDEQF
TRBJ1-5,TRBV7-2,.,ASSLGRSQPQH
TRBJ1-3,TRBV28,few,ASSLGTGRVLNTIY
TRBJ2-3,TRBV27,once,ASRPPGVHSTDTQY
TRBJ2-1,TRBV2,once,ASSPGLPRYNEQF
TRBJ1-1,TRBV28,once,ASSSPGGTTEAF
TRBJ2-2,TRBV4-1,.,ASSQEFGRRTGELF
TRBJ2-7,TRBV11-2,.,ASSLVVTSNTYEQY
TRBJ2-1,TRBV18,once,ASSPPVGQKDNEQF
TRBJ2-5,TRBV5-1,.,ASSPYVGYSGGETQY
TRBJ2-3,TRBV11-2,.,ASSLLPDTQY
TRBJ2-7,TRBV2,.,ASSKYDRSYEQY
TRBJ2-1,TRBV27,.,ASSPGLAGALSSYNEQF
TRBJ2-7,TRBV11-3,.,ASSFRRERSYEQY
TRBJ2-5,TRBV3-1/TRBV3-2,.,ASSRTSGRRETQY
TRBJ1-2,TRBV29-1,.,SVDRQGASYGYT
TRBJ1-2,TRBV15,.,ATSSGKGSGDGYT
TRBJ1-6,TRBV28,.,ASRLPRGYNSPLH
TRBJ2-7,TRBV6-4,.,ASTPSFGGGFYEQY
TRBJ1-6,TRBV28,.,ASSSPGQGEPPLH
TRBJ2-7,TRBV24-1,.,ATSGTGNPYEQY